The entry that follows covers one T cell receptor (beta chain) sequence. Its cognate antigen is unknown. The approximately 17-32 mg bulk tissue piece was not sorted before simultaneous RNA and DNA extraction. No patient had received treatment, and all had chronic HBV infection. This specimen comes from a study of tumor-infiltrating lymphocytes in primary liver carcinoma. At the level of the study: In every tissue type, samples returned a similar yield of roughly 3.5 to 7.13 million productive TCRbeta reads. Study findings and constraints: Tumor-adjacent and tumor-blood pairs showed less overlap than tumor region pairs.

TCR beta cDNA was reverse-transcribed from roughly 0.45 ug of total RNA. The reaction used a constant-region primer and ProtoScript II reverse transcriptase. Amplification in three nested multiplex PCR rounds with slightly modified ARM-PCR gave rise to TCR beta libraries. It was with TRBV1-TRBV30 forward primers and a C-beta reverse primer that the first two PCR rounds were run, at approximately 10 cycles each. TCRdb used MiXCR to reprocess the multiplex PCR reads, holding one entry per CDR3 protein. The table shows about 100,000 distinct CDR3 sequences, with 55% to 70% occurring only once. In germline, CDR1 is SQVTM, CDR2 ANQGSEA. The CDR3 is 15 amino acids. V trimming: 4 bases; J trimming: 2 bases; junction bases outside the gene matches: 10.

The V gene is TRBV29-1, the J gene TRBJ2-7, with 8 positions matching TRBD2. The sequence came from an older woman with primary liver carcinoma and hepatitis B virus infection. Sequenced input: liver tumor tissue from sampling region 5. Specified subset: tumor region T5, tumor centre. Here the CDR3 DNA reads TGCAGCGTTGTCGCCGTGGGACTAGTGGCCTACGAGCAGTACTTC. Its protein is CSVVAVGLVAYEQYF.